The sample holds many counts of the clone carrying this TCR beta chain. Germline CDR1 SGHVS, CDR2 FQNEAQ. Trimming cost V 1 base and J 1 base, with 10 bases left between them. CDR3 length equals 15 residues. This entry belongs to a study of T cells in Graves' hyperthyroidism and ophthalmopathy. What was amplified from RNA transcripts were TCR beta CDR3 regions. The primer set for the first-round RT-PCR of the TCR CDR3 was HTBI. In TCRdb, the multiplex PCR reads were re-called with MiXCR into one record per CDR3 protein. The sample holds fewer than 350,000 distinct CDR3 sequences, around a sixth seen once.

The chain recombines TRBV7-8 with TRBJ2-5, with D unresolved. Sequencing was carried out using blood. The clonotype comes from a woman in her thirties or forties with Graves' ophthalmopathy. Here the CDR3 reads CASSLGVTGQETQYF. The CDR3 DNA is TGTGCCAGCAGCTTAGGAGTAACGGGCCAAGAGACCCAGTACTTC. The whole variable domain, filled in from reference TRBV7-8 and TRBJ2-5, reads GAGVSQSPRYKVAKRGQDVALRCDPISGHVSLFWYQQALGQGPEFLTYFQNEAQLDKSGLPSDRFFAERPEGSVSTLKIQRTQQEDSAVYLCASSLGVTGQETQYFGPGTRLLVL.